The present entry profiles one TCR beta chain with its context. The antigen remains undetermined. Methods used by the authors: Across clinicopathological groups, CDR3 differences served as the basis for building a distant-metastasis classifier for papillary thyroid cancer. TCRdb recomputed clones from the PCR reads via MiXCR. The V and J calls were determined by TCRdb, not by the authors. The sample shows some 20,000 clones, 36% of them seen only once. The source of the sample is a study of metastatic and nonmetastatic thyroid tumors. Across the whole study: Peripheral blood and tumor or nodule samples from malignant and benign thyroid patients were compared. Overall study findings and caveats: Benign nodules were reported to have significantly lower TCR beta diversity than malignant thyroid tumors, in blood and tumor.

No patient received treatment before thyroid surgery. V was pared by 1 base and J by 6 bases, with 4 bases between. Germline V CDR1 and CDR2: SGHDT, YYEEEE. The CDR3 loop spans 12 amino acids. The J gene is TRBJ2-2, the V gene TRBV5-6; D is unresolved. This TCR was recovered from a female donor with papillary thyroid cancer or a benign thyroid nodule (not recorded which). Some clones in this sample may be carry-over from other donors' samples. The source material was tumor tissue. CDR3 amino acids: CASSLQPGELFF. The CDR3 nucleotides read TGTGCCAGCAGCTTGCAACCCGGGGAGCTGTTTTTT.